The next 17 T cell receptor beta chains were all read from a single sample in a study of brain T cells in children with intractable seizures. The method was immunoSEQ multiplex PCR; TCRdb's version includes in-frame clones alone and lacks a portion of them. The table has hundreds of thousands of clones, over 90% seen once. Time point given: blood from clinic visit 5 months post-surgery; TSC patient then seizure free. The material sequenced was peripheral blood, taken about 5 months after surgery. These receptors all stem from a boy in the first two years of life with tuberous sclerosis and intractable seizures.

In its sample, this clone was seen once. The genes are TRBV27 and TRBJ1-2, with D uncertain. Trimming pared 3 bases from V and 4 bases from J, leaving 12 bases between. Germline assignment: CDR1 MNHEY and CDR2 SMNVEV (reference sequence). The CDR3 consists of 14 residues. As DNA, the CDR3 is TGTGCCAGCAGTTTTCGGGGAGTCAGCTATGGCTACACCTTC. Residues: CASSFRGVSYGYTF.

The chain carries TRBV25-1 and TRBJ1-1; no clear D. The CDR3 runs to 15 residues. V lost 1 base and J lost 5, with 14 bases in between. Per germline, CDR1 MGHDK and CDR2 SYGVNS. CDR3 DNA sequence: TGTGCCAGCAGTGAATCTGGCAGACAAAGGACTGAAGCTTTCTTT. This codes for CASSESGRQRTEAFF.

The V gene is TRBV11-2, the J gene TRBJ2-7; 8 bases match TRBD2. After removal of 1 base from V and 0 bases from J, the junction contained 14 bases not matched to a gene. The CDR3 length is 19 residues. Germline-derived CDR1 and CDR2 are SGHAT and FQNNGV. CDR3 sequence reads: CASSLVGWKGGRSSYEQYF. The CDR3 nucleotides are TGTGCCAGCAGCTTAGTTGGGTGGAAGGGCGGGAGGAGCTCCTACGAGCAGTACTTC.

The chain uses TRBV11-2 and TRBJ2-2; TRBD2 matches 14 bases. J lost 1 base, V lost 0 bases, and 7 bases had no gene match. This CDR3 is 20 amino acids long. CDR1 is SGHAT and CDR2 is FQNNGV in the germline V gene. The CDR3 region has the DNA TGTGCCAGCAGCTTAGACCCCCCCGGACTAGCGGGAGGGAACACCGGGGAGCTGTTTTTT. This gives the protein CASSLDPPGLAGGNTGELFF.

This chain uses TRBV7-3 with TRBJ2-5; D possibly corresponds to TRBD1 (5 bases). Germline lookup yields CDR1 SGHTA and CDR2 FQGTGA. This CDR3 region has 14 residues. Trimming took off 5 bases at V and 5 bases at J, with 15 bases between the two ends. The CDR3 DNA reads TGTGCCAGCAGCCTTCAGGGAAAGGGGGAGACCCAGTACTTC. It yields the protein CASSLQGKGETQYF.

The chain couples TRBV29-1 to TRBJ1-1, with D unclear. CDR1 and CDR2 (germline): SQVTM, ANQGSEA. This CDR3 is built from 11 residues. The CDR3 spells CYTEVNTEAFF. In DNA form, the CDR3 reads TGCTATACAGAAGTGAACACTGAAGCTTTCTTT.

The chain carries TRBV14 and TRBJ2-5; D gene unclear. CDR1 and CDR2 from the germline V gene are SGHDN and FVKESK. The CDR3 contains 12 residues. The ends were cut back, 4 bases at V and 4 bases at J, with 7 bases in the middle. Here the CDR3 DNA reads TGTGCCAGCAGCCCCCTGGGAGAGACCCAGTACTTC. It is translated as CASSPLGETQYF.

The chain links TRBV30 to TRBJ1-2; the D gene is possibly TRBD1 (5 bases). The CDR3 runs to 12 residues. CDR1 and CDR2 (germline): GTSNPN, SVGIG (reference sequence). Trimming took off 4 bases at V and 5 bases at J, with 11 bases between the two ends. For the CDR3, the DNA is TGTGCCTGGAACGGACATACTTATGGCTACACCTTC. Encoded protein: CAWNGHTYGYTF. The variable domain in full, completed from reference TRBV30 and TRBJ1-2, reads SQTIHQWPATLVQPVGSPLSLECTVEGTSNPNLYWYRQAAGRGLQLLFYSVGIGQISSEVPQNLSASRPQDRQFILSSKKLLLSDSGFYLCAWNGHTYGYTFGSGTRLTVV.

This chain links TRBV25-1 with TRBJ1-2; 10 nucleotides align to TRBD1. Looked up from germline, CDR1 is MGHDK and CDR2 is SYGVNS. The CDR3 covers 14 residues. V trimming: 2 bases; J trimming: 5 bases; junction bases outside the gene matches: 2. The CDR3 DNA follows: TGTGCCAGCAGTGAACCGGACAGGGGGTATGGCTACACCTTC. The encoded protein is CASSEPDRGYGYTF.

The chain joins TRBV7-9 to TRBJ2-1; D not certain. This CDR3 spans 12 amino acids. Germline CDR1 is SEHNR and CDR2 is FQNEAQ (reference sequence). V lost 5 bases to trimming and J lost 9 bases, with 11 bases between them. The CDR3 reads CASSPPIGEQFF. The CDR3 nucleotides read TGTGCCAGCAGCCCCCCTATAGGTGAGCAGTTCTTC.

This sequence joins TRBV4-1 and TRBJ2-7; D is unresolved. The V gene's germline CDR1 is MGHRA and CDR2 YSYEKL. Trimming shortened V by 0 bases and J by 2 bases, and 8 bases separated the two germline ends. This CDR3 has 14 residues. As DNA, the CDR3 is TGCGCCAGCAGCCAAGATCCCGCAACCTACGAGCAGTACTTC. Translating gives CASSQDPATYEQYF.

The chain combines TRBV10-2 with TRBJ1-1, with D tentatively TRBD1 (6 bases). CDR1 WSHSY and CDR2 SAAADI come from the germline V gene. This CDR3 has 13 residues. Trimming took off 3 bases at V and 4 bases at J, with 9 bases between the two ends. CDR3 in amino acids: CASSDQQGTEAFF. The CDR3, as DNA: TGCGCCAGCAGTGACCAACAGGGCACTGAAGCTTTCTTT.

The chain joins TRBV7-9 to TRBJ1-2, with a possible D match to TRBD1 (5 bases). The germline V gene encodes CDR1 SEHNR and CDR2 FQNEAQ (reference sequence). Deletions cut 5 bases from V and 4 bases from J, with 11 bases between. The CDR3 sequence is 13 residues long. As DNA, the CDR3 is TGTGCCAGCAGCCCAGGGTCAGCCTATGGCTACACCTTC. Protein: CASSPGSAYGYTF. Full variable domain (missing parts from reference TRBV7-9 and TRBJ1-2): DTGVSQNPRHKITKRGQNVTFRCDPISEHNRLYWYRQTLGQGPEFLTYFQNEAQLEKSRLLSDRFSAERPKGSFSTLEIQRTEQGDSAMYLCASSPGSAYGYTFGSGTRLTVV.

The chain uses TRBV2 and TRBJ2-6; 8 bases are shared with TRBD1. The CDR3 length is 16 residues. Germline trimming cut 9 bases from V and 0 bases from J; bases unmatched to any gene: 7. CDR1 is SNHLY and CDR2 is FYNNEI in the germline V gene. The CDR3 DNA reads TGTGCCAGTCCGACAGGGGTAGGCTCTGGGGCCAACGTCCTGACTTTC. Its protein is CASPTGVGSGANVLTF.

The chain combines TRBV11-2 with TRBJ2-7; tentative D call: TRBD1 (6 bases). This CDR3 is built from 16 residues. V gave up 0 bases and J gave up 3 bases, with 15 bases separating them. Germline lookup yields CDR1 SGHAT and CDR2 FQNNGV. The CDR3 here is CASSLDGGRFLYEQYF. Here the CDR3 DNA reads TGTGCCAGCAGCTTAGATGGGGGCAGGTTCCTCTACGAGCAGTACTTC.

The genes are TRBV28 and TRBJ2-7, with no clear D. Germline V CDR1 and CDR2: MDHEN, SYDVKM. CDR3 length: 13 residues. With 7 bases removed from V and 2 bases from J, the gap between germline ends came to 12 bases. CDR3 coding DNA: TGTGCCAGCATCGGAACCGCCACCTACGAGCAGTACTTC. Translating it yields CASIGTATYEQYF.

Comment on this clone: One end of the junction does not line up with germline, which may come from a read error. The rearrangement links TRBV7-6 to TRBJ1-4; no reliable D call. The CDR3 loop spans 15 amino acids. The germline CDR1 and CDR2 sequences are SGHVS and FNYEAQ. The CDR3 sequence is CASSRNSMAKEKLFF. The CDR3 DNA is TGTGCCAGCAGCCGGAACTCCATGGCTAAGGAAAAACTGTTTTTT.